This T cell receptor (beta chain) was retrieved from a study of T-cell memory formation after mild COVID-19 (dated by TCRdb to about 2021). Describing the broader study: TCR sequence clusters from the two donors were largely donor specific. Longitudinal TCRalpha and TCRbeta repertoire sequencing tracked T-cell clones expanding and contracting after mild COVID-19 in a couple of donors. Two young, previously healthy adult volunteers, one female and one male, were included in the cohort. The full study reports these points: Some responding clones were detected in pre-infection memory, which suggested that pre-existing cross-reactive memory T cells had joined the SARS-CoV-2 response. Contracting CD4+ clones appeared mostly in the CM and EM memory subsets, whereas CD8+ clones were enriched in EMRA. Balanced CD4/CD8 phenotypes were observed for clones contracting from day 15 to 85, whereas a bias towards CD4+ was observed for a second wave of clones expanding from day 15 to 37. SARS-CoV-2 specificity of the second-wave clones peaking on day 37 was not confirmed. Only two mild cases were covered by the study, and larger cohorts that include severe cases with pre-infection samples were considered necessary.

This clonotype was detected a few times. Its target antigen remains unknown. No quality values exist for individual bases; no much larger clone is one base distant. Ficoll-Paque density gradient centrifugation was the method used to isolate PBMCs. Reads for this sample came from an Illumina NovaSeq 6000. Using 5'RACE with constant-segment primers, TCRalpha and TCRbeta cDNA libraries were constructed, with sample barcodes and unique molecular identifiers added in the process. Trizol reagent was used to extract RNA from every sample. Amplification of the libraries took two PCR steps, and the second step added a second sample barcode plus Illumina TruSeq adapters. Sequencing of the libraries was done on an Illumina NovaSeq, producing 2 x 150 bp paired-end reads. The source study handled its data this way. With migec v1.2.7, reads were demultiplexed and then collapsed into UMI-guided consensus sequences. With mixcr v2.1.11, UMI consensuses were aligned to TRA and TRB V and J templates and assembled into clonotypes. A clonotype was counted as expanded or contracted only if both edgeR and NoisET called the change significant, with noise models trained on biological replicates. edgeR calls used a false discovery rate-adjusted p below 0.01 and a log2 fold-change threshold of 1. As an exploratory analysis of dynamics, max-normalized trajectories of the 1000 most abundant clonotypes were examined by PCA with hierarchical clustering. Separately sequenced CD4+ and CD8+ repertoires were used to assign the CD4 or CD8 phenotype of responding clones. TCRdb took the public reads, trimmed them with fastp at Q25, ran MiXCR for clone calling and kept in-frame beta chains. Each CDR3 protein gets just one entry, which takes the most common genes and DNA from the rows behind it. The V and J calls, along with clone size, are taken from TCRdb and not from the paper's own processing. In all, the sample holds a few hundred thousand distinct CDR3 sequences, and just under 20% of those were seen once. The ten largest clones capture more than 20% of the sample.

The sequence was obtained from a young man who had mild COVID-19 (a few samples of this study predate the infection). The sample titles of this study are shuffled in the database, so cell type and time point are left out; the donor was told from shared clones. Sequencing was carried out using PBMCs or a T cell subset sorted from them (not recorded which).

The CDR3 protein is CASRSRNQGTEAFF. The bases read TGTGCCAGCAGGTCCAGAAACCAGGGCACTGAAGCTTTCTTT. The chain is encoded by TRBV6-5 joined to TRBJ1-1; TRBD1 is perhaps the D gene, given 5 matching bases. CDR1 and CDR2, per the germline V gene, are MNHEY and SVGAGI. The cysteine opens and the phenylalanine closes a CDR3 of 14 amino acids. CDR3 DNA is the only sequence kept; it has 42 bases, read in frame from the first base. Deletion took 6 bases off V and 4 bases off J, with a span of 15 bases between the germline ends.